These 5 T cell receptor beta chains came from one sample sequenced in a study of Tregs in tolerant kidney transplant recipients. Clones were read by immunoSEQ multiplex PCR, and TCRdb kept only the in-frame ones, dropping some. The sample comprises under 100,000 clones, around 90% of which are singletons, and about 4.9% rests with the top ten. Sequencing was done on a sample of CD8+ T cells from blood. These receptors all stem from a human donor in good health.

The chain links TRBV5-1 to TRBJ2-5; 9 nucleotides align to TRBD1. Germline trimming cut 7 bases from V and 5 bases from J; bases unmatched to any gene: 6. The CDR3 spans 13 residues. In germline, CDR1 is SGHRS, CDR2 YFSETQ. This chain's CDR3 is CASVGQGMETQYF. CDR3 nucleotides: TGCGCCAGCGTGGGACAGGGCATGGAGACCCAGTACTTC.

The J gene is TRBJ2-6, the V gene TRBV6-5; the D gene is possibly TRBD1 (6 bases). The germline gives CDR1 MNHEY, CDR2 SVGAGI. The CDR3 length is 16 residues. V shed 0 bases and J shed 2 bases, with 8 bases lying between them. Here the CDR3 DNA reads TGTGCCAGCAGTTACTCAGGGGGAACTGGGGCCAACGTCCTGACTTTC. It translates to CASSYSGGTGANVLTF.

V is TRBV7-9 and J is TRBJ2-7; 7 bases fit TRBD1. Germline V gene lookup returns CDR1 SEHNR and CDR2 FQNEAQ (reference sequence). This CDR3 spans 15 amino acids. The ends lost 4 bases at V and 5 bases at J; junction bases unmatched: 11. CDR3 nucleotides: TGTGCCAGCAGCTCCCTGAGGACAGGTGTAAACGAGCAGTACTTC. Its translation is CASSSLRTGVNEQYF.

The J gene is TRBJ2-7, the V gene TRBV29-1; D uncertain. CDR3 size: 13 residues. Trimming left V 5 bases short and J 0 bases short, with 11 bases between. Germline CDR1 and CDR2: SQVTM and ANQGSEA. The chain's CDR3 is CSVLPGDSYEQYF. DNA for the CDR3: TGCAGCGTTCTACCTGGGGACTCCTACGAGCAGTACTTC.

The chain uses TRBV7-6 and TRBJ2-3; maybe TRBD2 (5 bases). The CDR3 totals 14 residues. Germline CDR1 reads SGHVS; CDR2 reads FNYEAQ. V gave up 0 bases and J gave up 4 bases, with 8 bases separating them. The CDR3: CASSLAGSADTQYF. DNA of the CDR3: TGTGCCAGCAGCTTAGCAGGGAGCGCAGATACGCAGTATTTT.